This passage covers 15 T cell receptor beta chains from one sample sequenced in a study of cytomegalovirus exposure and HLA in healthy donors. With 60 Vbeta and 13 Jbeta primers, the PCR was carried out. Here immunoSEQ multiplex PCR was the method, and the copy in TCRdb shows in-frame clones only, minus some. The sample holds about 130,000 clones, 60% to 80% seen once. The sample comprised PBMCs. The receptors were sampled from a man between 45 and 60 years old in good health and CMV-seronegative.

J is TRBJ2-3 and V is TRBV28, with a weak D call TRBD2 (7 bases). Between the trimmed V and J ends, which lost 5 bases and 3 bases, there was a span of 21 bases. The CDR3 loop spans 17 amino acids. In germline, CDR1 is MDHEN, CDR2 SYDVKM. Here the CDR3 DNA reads TGTGCCAGCAGTCGAAACCCTGGGGGGGCAGGGACAGATACGCAGTATTTT. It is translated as CASSRNPGGAGTDTQYF. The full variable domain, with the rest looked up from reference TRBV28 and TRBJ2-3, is DVKVTQSSRYLVKRTGEKVFLECVQDMDHENMFWYRQDPGLGLRLIYFSYDVKMKEKGDIPEGYSVSREKKERFSLILESASTNQTSMYLCASSRNPGGAGTDTQYFGPGTRLTVL.

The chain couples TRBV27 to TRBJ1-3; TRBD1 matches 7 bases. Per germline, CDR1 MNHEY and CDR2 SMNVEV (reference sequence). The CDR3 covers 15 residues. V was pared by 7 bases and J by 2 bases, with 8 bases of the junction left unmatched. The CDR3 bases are TGTGCCAGCACCAACTTTGACAGGGCTGGAAACACCATATATTTT. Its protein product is CASTNFDRAGNTIYF.

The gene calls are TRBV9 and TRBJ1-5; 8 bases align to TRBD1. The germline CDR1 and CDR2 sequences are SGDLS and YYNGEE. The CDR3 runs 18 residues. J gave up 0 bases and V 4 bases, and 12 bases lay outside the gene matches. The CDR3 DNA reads TGTGCCAGCAGCTTACCGGACAGGGCAAATGATAGCAATCAGCCCCAGCATTTT. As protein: CASSLPDRANDSNQPQHF.

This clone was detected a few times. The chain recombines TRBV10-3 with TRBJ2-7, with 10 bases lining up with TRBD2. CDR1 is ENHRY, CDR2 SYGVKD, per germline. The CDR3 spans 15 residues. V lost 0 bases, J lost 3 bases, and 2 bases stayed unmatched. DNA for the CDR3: TGTGCCATCAGTGAGTCTAGCGGGAGGTTCTACGAGCAGTACTTC. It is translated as CAISESSGRFYEQYF.

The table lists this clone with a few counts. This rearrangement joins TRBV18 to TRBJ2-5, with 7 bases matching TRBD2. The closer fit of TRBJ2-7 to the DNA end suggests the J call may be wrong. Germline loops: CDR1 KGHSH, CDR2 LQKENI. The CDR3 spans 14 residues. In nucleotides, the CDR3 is TGTGCCAGCTCTTGGGGGGGATTCTCCTACGAGCAGTACTTC. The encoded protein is CASSWGGFSYEQYF.

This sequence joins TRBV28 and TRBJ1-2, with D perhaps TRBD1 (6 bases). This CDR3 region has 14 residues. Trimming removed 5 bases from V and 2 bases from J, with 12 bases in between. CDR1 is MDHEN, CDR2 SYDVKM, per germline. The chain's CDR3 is CASSPWTANYGYTF. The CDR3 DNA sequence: TGTGCCAGCAGTCCGTGGACAGCGAACTATGGCTACACCTTC.

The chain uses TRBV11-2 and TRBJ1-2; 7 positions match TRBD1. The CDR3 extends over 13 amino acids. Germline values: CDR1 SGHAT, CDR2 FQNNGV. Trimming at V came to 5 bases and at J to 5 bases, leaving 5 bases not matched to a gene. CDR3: CASSPDRQYGYTF. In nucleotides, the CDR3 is TGTGCCAGCAGCCCGGACAGGCAGTATGGCTACACCTTC.

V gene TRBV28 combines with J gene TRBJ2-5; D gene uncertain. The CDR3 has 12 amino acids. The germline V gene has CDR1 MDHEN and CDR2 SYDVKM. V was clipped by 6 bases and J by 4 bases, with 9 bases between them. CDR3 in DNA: TGTGCCAGCAGCCCCCCTATAGAGACCCAGTACTTC. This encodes CASSPPIETQYF.

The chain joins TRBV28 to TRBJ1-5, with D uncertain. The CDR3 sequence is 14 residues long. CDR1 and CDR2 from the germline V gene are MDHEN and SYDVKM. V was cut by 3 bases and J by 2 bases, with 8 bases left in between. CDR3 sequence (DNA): TGTGCCAGCAGTTTTATCCGGGGCAATCAGCCCCAGCATTTT. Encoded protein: CASSFIRGNQPQHF.

The CDR3 nucleotides are TGTGCCTGGAGTGGTCAGGGGCTCGGGGAGCTGTTTTTT. Translated: CAWSGQGLGELFF. The genes are TRBV30 and TRBJ2-2; a weak D match, TRBD1 (6 bases). The ends were cut back, 1 base at V and 7 bases at J, with 10 bases in the middle. This CDR3 is 13 amino acids long. CDR1 and CDR2 (germline): GTSNPN, SVGIG (reference sequence).

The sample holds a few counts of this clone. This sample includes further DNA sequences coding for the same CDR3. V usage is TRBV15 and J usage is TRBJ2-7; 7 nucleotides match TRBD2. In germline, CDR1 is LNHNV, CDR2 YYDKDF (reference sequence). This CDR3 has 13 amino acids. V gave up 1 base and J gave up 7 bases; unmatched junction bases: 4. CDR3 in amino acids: CATSRVGGGEQYF. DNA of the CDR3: TGTGCCACCAGCAGAGTGGGGGGAGGGGAGCAGTACTTC. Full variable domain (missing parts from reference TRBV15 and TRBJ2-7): DAMVIQNPRYQVTQFGKPVTLSCSQTLNHNVMYWYQQKSSQAPKLLFHYYDKDFNNEADTPDNFQSRRPNTSFCFLDIRSPGLGDTAMYLCATSRVGGGEQYFGPGTRLTVT.

Written as DNA, the CDR3 is TGTGCCAGCAGCCAACAGGTGAACACTGAAGCTTTCTTT. Its protein product is CASSQQVNTEAFF. This sequence joins TRBV28 and TRBJ1-1; perhaps TRBD1 as D (5 bases). This CDR3 spans 13 amino acids. CDR1 is MDHEN, CDR2 SYDVKM, per germline. Trimming took 6 bases from V and 0 from J, leaving 8 bases between them.

CDR3: CASSAQGGRGEAFF. Written as DNA, the CDR3 is TGTGCCAGCAGCGCACAGGGAGGGAGGGGTGAAGCTTTCTTT. This rearrangement joins TRBV7-9 to TRBJ1-1, with D possibly being TRBD1 (6 bases). Germline V gives CDR1 SEHNR, CDR2 FQNEAQ (reference sequence). V was shortened by 5 bases and J by 7 bases, with 17 bases between the two germline ends. The CDR3 is made up of 14 amino acids.

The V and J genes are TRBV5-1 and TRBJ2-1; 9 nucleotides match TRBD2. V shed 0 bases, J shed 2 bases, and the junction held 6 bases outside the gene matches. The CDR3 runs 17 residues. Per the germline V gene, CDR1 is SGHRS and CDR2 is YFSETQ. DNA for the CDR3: TGCGCCAGCAGCTTGGGCCTAGCGGGAATCCCCTACAATGAGCAGTTCTTC. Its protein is CASSLGLAGIPYNEQFF.

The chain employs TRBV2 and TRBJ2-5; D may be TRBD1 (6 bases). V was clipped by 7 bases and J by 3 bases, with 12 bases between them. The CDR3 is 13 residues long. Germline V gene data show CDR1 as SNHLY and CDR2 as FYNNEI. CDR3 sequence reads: CASNLDRKETQYF. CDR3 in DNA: TGTGCCAGCAACTTAGACAGGAAAGAGACCCAGTACTTC. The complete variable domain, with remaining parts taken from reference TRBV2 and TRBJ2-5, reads EPEVTQTPSHQVTQMGQEVILRCVPISNHLYFYWYRQILGQKVEFLVSFYNNEISEKSEIFDDQFSVERPDGSNFTLKIRSTKLEDSAMYFCASNLDRKETQYFGPGTRLLVL.